This TCR beta chain emerged from a study of early T cells in non-severe SARS-CoV-2 infection. Study at large: Alpha and beta chains were unpaired, from unsorted whole-blood bulk RNA. Study conclusions and caveats: Lookups in VDJdb leaned toward anti-spike CD8 responses and missed private and CD4 specificities.

As regards this clonotype: No antigen is known for it.

J gave up 3 bases and V 6 bases, and 4 bases lay outside the gene matches. The germline CDR1 and CDR2 sequences are SGHVS and FNYEAQ. This CDR3 region has 15 residues. Molecules of cDNA were individually given unique molecular identifiers that were attached to them. TCRdb analysed the 5' RACE reads with MiXCR anew, one entry per CDR3 protein. The sample holds about 81,000 distinct CDR3 sequences, around 15% seen once. Specimen: whole blood. The TCR sequence derives from an adult who was a healthcare worker with PCR-confirmed SARS-CoV-2 infection or an uninfected control (not recorded which). The chain links TRBV7-6 to TRBJ2-2; 10 nucleotides match TRBD2. CDR3 sequence (DNA): TGTGCCAGCAGGGTAGCGGGGGGATACACCGGGGAGCTGTTTTTT. Amino acids: CASRVAGGYTGELFF.